This TCR beta chain derives from a study of cytomegalovirus exposure and HLA in healthy donors. As for the study in general: The 90 to 150 validation repertoires and the roughly 670 first-cohort repertoires shared a platform, a later analysis reported.

Per the germline V gene, CDR1 is SGHNT and CDR2 is YENEEA. The CDR3 is 13 amino acids. V was shortened by 0 bases and J by 5 bases, with 7 bases between the two germline ends. Repertoires were generated with immunoSEQ multiplex PCR, while TCRdb's copy carries only in-frame clones and drops some. Counted here are 150,000 or so clones, about 86% occurring once; the ten biggest clones make up 2% to 2.5%. Overall study results and limits: Reportedly, diagnosis of cytomegalovirus status by the classifier showed high specificity and sensitivity. Researchers catalogued roughly 170 TCR beta chains as cytomegalovirus-associated.

Remarks on this clone: What it binds is not known.

The V gene is TRBV11-3, the J gene TRBJ1-1; D not certain. This sequence originates from a human donor in good health. The material sequenced was PBMCs. The DNA of the CDR3 is TGTGCCAGCAGCTTAGATGAAACAACTGAAGCTTTCTTT. Translation gives CASSLDETTEAFF.